This T cell receptor beta chain was found in a study of blood T cell repertoires in COVID-19. Sequenced by immunoSEQ multiplex PCR; TCRdb stores in-frame clones only, minus some. The sample consists of around 250,000 clones, just over 85% of them appearing once. The CDR3 length is 13 residues. CDR1 and CDR2 from the germline V gene are KGHSH and LQKENI. V was shortened by 6 bases and J by 6 bases, with 15 bases between the two germline ends. The chain recombines TRBV18 with TRBJ2-7, with D maybe TRBD1 (5 bases). This TCR derives from a woman in her twenties or thirties with active or convalescent COVID-19. The sequenced sample was peripheral blood. CDR3 bases: TGTGCCAGCTCCCCTCAGGGTCCGGGCGAGCAGTACTTC. Protein: CASSPQGPGEQYF.